Each of the 9 T cell receptor beta chains below was sequenced from the same sample in a study of monozygotic twins with inflammatory bowel disease. From the 5' RACE reads, TCRdb lists one entry per CDR3 protein and no DNA. The sample holds more than 120,000 distinct CDR3 sequences. Source material: blood. These receptors all come from a human donor with ulcerative colitis or Crohn's disease, or a healthy co-twin of an affected twin (not recorded which).

J is TRBJ1-5 and V is TRBV19. The CDR3 contains 16 residues. CDR1 LNHDA and CDR2 SQIVND come from the germline V gene (reference sequence). CDR3: CASSTLGGRPDQPQHF.

This chain links TRBV10-3 with TRBJ1-2; TCRdb's D gene call, TRBD1, goes unchecked for lack of DNA. The CDR3 runs to 15 residues. From germline, CDR1 is ENHRY and CDR2 SYGVKD. Here the CDR3 reads CAISGRPGQSEGYTF.

The genes are TRBV5-4 and TRBJ1-4. Germline assignment: CDR1 SGHNT and CDR2 YYREEE (reference sequence). The CDR3 consists of 13 residues. CDR3: CASSLATGEKLFF.

This sequence joins TRBV7-2 and TRBJ1-5; TCRdb's assignment of TRBD1 cannot be checked, as there is no DNA. Looked up from germline, CDR1 is SGHTA and CDR2 is FQGNSA. The CDR3 is 13 amino acids. The CDR3: CASSPRLNQPEHF. Supplemented by reference TRBV7-2 and TRBJ1-5, the full variable domain reads GAGVSQSPSNKVTEKGKDVELRCDPISGHTALYWYRQSLGQGLEFLIYFQGNSAPDKSGLPSDRFSAERTGGSVSTLTIQRTQQEDSAVYLCASSPRLNQPEHFGDGTRLSIL.

This chain links TRBV20-1 with TRBJ1-6; checking the TCRdb D call of TRBD1 is not possible without DNA. There are 13 residues in the CDR3. CDR1 DFQATT and CDR2 SNEGSKA come from the germline V gene (reference sequence). The CDR3 sequence: CSAGQGANSPLHF.

The chain uses TRBV4-3 and TRBJ1-4; TCRdb gives TRBD1 as the D gene, but with no DNA this cannot be confirmed. The CDR3 extends over 16 amino acids. Germline CDR1 and CDR2: LGHNA and YSLEER. The CDR3 protein is CASSQQQGVANEKLFF.

The rearrangement links TRBV6-5 to TRBJ2-7; TCRdb's D call, TRBD2, is unchecked because there is no DNA. The CDR3 contains 13 residues. CDR1 MNHEY and CDR2 SVGAGI come from the germline V gene. This CDR3 reads CASAGTGSYEQYF.

The chain has TRBV27 and TRBJ2-1; TCRdb names TRBD1, which stays unverified in the absence of DNA. This CDR3 has 15 amino acids. In germline, CDR1 is MNHEY, CDR2 SMNVEV (reference sequence). This CDR3 reads CASSWGGTNYNEQFF.

The CDR3 loop is CASSFQGGDTQYF. The chain is built from TRBV7-2 and TRBJ2-3; TCRdb names TRBD2, which stays unverified in the absence of DNA. CDR1 and CDR2 (germline): SGHTA, FQGNSA. This CDR3 contains 13 residues.